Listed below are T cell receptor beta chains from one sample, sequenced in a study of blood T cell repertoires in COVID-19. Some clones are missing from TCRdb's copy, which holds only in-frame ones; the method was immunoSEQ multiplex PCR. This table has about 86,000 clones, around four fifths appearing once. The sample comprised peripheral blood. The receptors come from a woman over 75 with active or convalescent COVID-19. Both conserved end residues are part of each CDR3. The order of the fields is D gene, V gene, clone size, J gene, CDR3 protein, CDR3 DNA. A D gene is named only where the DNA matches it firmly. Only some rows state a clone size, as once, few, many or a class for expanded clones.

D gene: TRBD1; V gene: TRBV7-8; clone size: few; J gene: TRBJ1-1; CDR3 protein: CASSRGGLQGSEAFF; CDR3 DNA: TGTGCCAGCAGCCGAGGGGGTTTACAGGGGTCGGAAGCTTTCTTT
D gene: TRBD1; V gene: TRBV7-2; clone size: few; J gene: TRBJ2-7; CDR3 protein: CASSLEGQGFYEQYF; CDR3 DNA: TGTGCCAGCAGCTTAGAGGGACAGGGTTTCTACGAGCAGTACTTC
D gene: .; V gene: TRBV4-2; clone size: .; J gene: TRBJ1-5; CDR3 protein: CASSQDERRQPQHF; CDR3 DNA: TGTGCCAGCAGCCAAGATGAGCGGCGTCAGCCCCAGCATTTT
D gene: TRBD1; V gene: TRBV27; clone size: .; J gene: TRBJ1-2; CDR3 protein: CASSSGTGGTAHPNGYTF; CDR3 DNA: TGTGCCAGCAGTTCCGGGACAGGGGGTACAGCTCACCCCAATGGCTACACCTTC
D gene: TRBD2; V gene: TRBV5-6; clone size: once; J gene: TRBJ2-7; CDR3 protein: CASSGRILAGASYEQYF; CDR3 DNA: TGTGCCAGCAGCGGGAGAATCTTGGCGGGAGCCTCCTACGAGCAGTACTTC
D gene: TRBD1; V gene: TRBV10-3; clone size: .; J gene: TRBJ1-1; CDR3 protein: CAIRGQGAPEAFF; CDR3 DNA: TGTGCCATCCGGGGACAGGGGGCACCTGAAGCTTTCTTT
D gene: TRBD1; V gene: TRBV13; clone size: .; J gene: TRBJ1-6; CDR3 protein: CASSRDRNSPLHF; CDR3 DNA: TGTGCCAGCAGCCGGGACAGAAATTCACCCCTCCACTTT
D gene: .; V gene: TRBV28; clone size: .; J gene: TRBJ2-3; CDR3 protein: CASSFSPGLGSSTDTQYF; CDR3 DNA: TGTGCCAGCAGTTTTTCCCCGGGACTGGGTAGTAGCACAGATACGCAGTATTTT
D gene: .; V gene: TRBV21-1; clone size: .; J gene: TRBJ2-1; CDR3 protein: CASIPAGLAAGNEQFF; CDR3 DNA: TGTGCCAGCATCCCCGCTGGACTAGCCGCTGGCAATGAGCAGTTCTTC
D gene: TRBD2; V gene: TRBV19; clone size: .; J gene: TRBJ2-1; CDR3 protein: CASSIAQRGGGNEQFF; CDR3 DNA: TGTGCCAGTAGTATAGCGCAGCGGGGGGGCGGCAATGAGCAGTTCTTC
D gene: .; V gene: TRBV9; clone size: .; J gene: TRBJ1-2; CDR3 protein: CASSVDGQNEGYTF; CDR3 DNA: TGTGCCAGCAGCGTAGATGGGCAGAATGAGGGCTACACCTTC
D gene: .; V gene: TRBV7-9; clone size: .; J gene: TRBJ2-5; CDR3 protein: CASSQGAGAQETQYF; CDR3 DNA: TGTGCCAGCAGCCAGGGGGCGGGGGCGCAGGAGACCCAGTACTTC
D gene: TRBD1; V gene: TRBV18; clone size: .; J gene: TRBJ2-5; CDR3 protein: CASSPGTGQETQYF; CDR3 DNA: TGTGCCAGCTCACCCGGGACAGGGCAAGAGACCCAGTACTTC
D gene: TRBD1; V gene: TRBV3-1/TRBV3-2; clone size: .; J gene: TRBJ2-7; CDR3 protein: CASSPGTGGPYEQYF; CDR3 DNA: TGTGCCAGCAGCCCGGGGACAGGGGGGCCCTACGAGCAGTACTTC
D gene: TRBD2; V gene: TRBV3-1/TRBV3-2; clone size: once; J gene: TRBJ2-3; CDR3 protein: CASSLGLAGAPDTQYF; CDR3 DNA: TGTGCCAGCAGCCTGGGACTAGCGGGAGCCCCCGATACGCAGTATTTT
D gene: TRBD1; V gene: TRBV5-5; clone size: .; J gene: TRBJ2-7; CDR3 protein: CASSPIQGLVYEQYF; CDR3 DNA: TGTGCCAGCAGCCCAATACAGGGGTTAGTCTACGAGCAGTACTTC
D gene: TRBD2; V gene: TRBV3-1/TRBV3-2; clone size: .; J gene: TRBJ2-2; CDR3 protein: CASSPTGTSGLTGELFF; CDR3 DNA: TGTGCCAGCAGCCCTACGGGGACTAGCGGGTTGACCGGGGAGCTGTTTTTT
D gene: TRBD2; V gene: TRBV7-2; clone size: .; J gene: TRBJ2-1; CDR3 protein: CASRRTSGGNTYNEQFF; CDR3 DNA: TGTGCCAGCAGACGGACTAGCGGGGGGAACACCTACAATGAGCAGTTCTTC
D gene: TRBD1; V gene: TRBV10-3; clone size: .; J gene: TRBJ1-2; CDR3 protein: CAIRQYGTGQDYGYTF; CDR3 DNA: TGTGCCATCAGACAATACGGGACAGGGCAGGACTATGGCTACACCTTC
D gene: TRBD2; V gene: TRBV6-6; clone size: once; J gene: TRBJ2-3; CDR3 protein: CASSPQAGGFTDTQYF; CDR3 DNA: TGTGCCAGCAGCCCACAAGCGGGAGGGTTCACAGATACGCAGTATTTT
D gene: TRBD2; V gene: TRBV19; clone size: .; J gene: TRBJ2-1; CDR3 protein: CASSFSGGSGGEQFF; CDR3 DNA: TGTGCCAGTAGTTTTAGCGGGGGCTCCGGAGGAGAGCAGTTCTTC
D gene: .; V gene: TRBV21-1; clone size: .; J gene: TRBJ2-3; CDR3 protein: CASSKDGGLIDTQYF; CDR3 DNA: TGTGCCAGCAGCAAAGACGGGGGGCTAATAGATACGCAGTATTTT
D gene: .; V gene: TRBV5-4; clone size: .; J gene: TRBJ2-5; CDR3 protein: CASAEGGKYQETQYF; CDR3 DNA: TGTGCCAGCGCGGAAGGGGGAAAGTACCAAGAGACCCAGTACTTC
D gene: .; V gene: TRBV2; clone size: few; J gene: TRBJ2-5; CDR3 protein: CASRGDRREETQYF; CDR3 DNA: TGTGCCAGCAGGGGGGACAGACGGGAGGAGACCCAGTACTTC
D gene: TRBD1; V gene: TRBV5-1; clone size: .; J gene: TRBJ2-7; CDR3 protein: CASSIGQDRYEQYF; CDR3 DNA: TGCGCCAGCAGCATTGGACAGGACCGCTACGAGCAGTACTTC
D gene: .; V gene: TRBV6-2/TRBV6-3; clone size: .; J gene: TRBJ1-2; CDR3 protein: CASSYSYRVNQGYTF; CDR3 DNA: TGTGCCAGCAGTTACTCGTACAGGGTGAATCAAGGCTACACCTTC
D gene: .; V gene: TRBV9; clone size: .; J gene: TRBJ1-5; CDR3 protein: CASSPQEGDNQPQHF; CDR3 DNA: TGTGCCAGCAGCCCCCAGGAGGGAGACAATCAGCCCCAGCATTTT
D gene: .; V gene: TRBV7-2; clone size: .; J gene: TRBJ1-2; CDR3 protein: CASSSLEAGEGYTF; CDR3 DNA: TGTGCCAGCAGCTCGCTGGAGGCAGGGGAAGGCTACACCTTC
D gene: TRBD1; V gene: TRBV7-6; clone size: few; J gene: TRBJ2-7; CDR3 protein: CASSSYVTGNYEQYF; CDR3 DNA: TGTGCCAGCAGCTCTTACGTGACAGGGAACTACGAGCAGTACTTC
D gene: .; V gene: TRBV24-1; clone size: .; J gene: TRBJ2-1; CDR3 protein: CATSDLSVTGSNEQFF; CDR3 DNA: TGTGCCACCAGTGATTTGAGCGTAACAGGGAGCAATGAGCAGTTCTTC
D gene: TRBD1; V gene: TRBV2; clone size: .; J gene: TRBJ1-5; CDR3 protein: CASSTDRGNQPQHF; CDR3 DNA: TGTGCCAGCAGTACGGACAGGGGCAATCAGCCCCAGCATTTT
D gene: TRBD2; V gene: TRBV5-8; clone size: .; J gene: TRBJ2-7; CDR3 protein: CASSPRLAGIYEQYF; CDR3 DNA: TGTGCCAGCAGCCCACGACTAGCGGGAATCTACGAGCAGTACTTC
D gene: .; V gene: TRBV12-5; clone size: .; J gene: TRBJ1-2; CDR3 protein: CASGLGGTLENYGYTF; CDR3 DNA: TGTGCTAGTGGTTTGGGGGGGACACTCGAGAACTATGGCTACACCTTC
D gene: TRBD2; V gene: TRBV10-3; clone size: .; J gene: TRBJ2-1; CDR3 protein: CAISESGSGGPNEQFF; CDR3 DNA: TGTGCCATCAGTGAGTCGGGTAGCGGGGGTCCCAATGAGCAGTTCTTC
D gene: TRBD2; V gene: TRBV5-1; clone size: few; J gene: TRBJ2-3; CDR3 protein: CASSLVLAGPGGPQYF; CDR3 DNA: TGCGCCAGCAGCTTGGTACTAGCGGGACCGGGTGGTCCGCAGTATTTT
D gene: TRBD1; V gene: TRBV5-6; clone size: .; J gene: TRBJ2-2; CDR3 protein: CASSVNRGYGELFF; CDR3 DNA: TGTGCCAGCAGCGTTAACAGGGGATACGGGGAGCTGTTTTTT
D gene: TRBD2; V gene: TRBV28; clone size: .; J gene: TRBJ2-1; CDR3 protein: CAIQGSGGHNEQFF; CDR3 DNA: TGTGCCATCCAGGGCTCGGGGGGGCACAATGAGCAGTTCTTC
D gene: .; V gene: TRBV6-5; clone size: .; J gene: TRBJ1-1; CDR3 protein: CASSPGVKNTEAFF; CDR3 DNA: TGTGCCAGCTCGCCGGGGGTGAAGAACACTGAAGCTTTCTTT
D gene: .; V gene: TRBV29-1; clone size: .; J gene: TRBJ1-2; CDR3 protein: CSVEDRRVNYGYTF; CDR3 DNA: TGCAGCGTTGAAGATCGCAGGGTCAACTATGGCTACACCTTC
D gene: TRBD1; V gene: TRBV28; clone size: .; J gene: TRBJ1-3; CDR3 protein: CASSHSGQGNIGNTIYF; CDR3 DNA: TGTGCCAGCAGCCACTCGGGACAGGGGAATATTGGAAACACCATATATTTT
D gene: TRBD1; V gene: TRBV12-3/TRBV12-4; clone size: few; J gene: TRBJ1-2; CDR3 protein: CASSSTGGGYTF; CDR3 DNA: TGTGCCAGCAGTTCGACAGGGGGTGGCTACACCTTC
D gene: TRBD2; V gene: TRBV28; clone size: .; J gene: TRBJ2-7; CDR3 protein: CASSSPSGRAGHEQYF; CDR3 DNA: TGTGCCAGCAGTTCCCCTAGCGGGAGGGCCGGGCACGAGCAGTACTTC
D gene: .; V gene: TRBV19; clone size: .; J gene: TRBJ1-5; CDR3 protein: CASSIRQPRNQPQHF; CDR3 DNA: TGTGCCAGTAGTATTAGACAACCACGCAATCAGCCCCAGCATTTT
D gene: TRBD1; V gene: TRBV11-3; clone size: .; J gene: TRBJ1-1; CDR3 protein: CASSSNRGARKTEAFF; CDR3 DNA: TGTGCCAGCAGCTCCAACAGGGGGGCAAGGAAAACTGAAGCTTTCTTT
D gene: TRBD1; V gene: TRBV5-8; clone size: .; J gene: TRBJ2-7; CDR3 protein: CASSYGTDSYEQYF; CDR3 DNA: TGTGCCAGCAGCTACGGGACAGACTCCTACGAGCAGTACTTC
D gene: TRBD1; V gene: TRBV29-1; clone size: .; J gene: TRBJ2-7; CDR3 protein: CSVRGQGGDNEQYF; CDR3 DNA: TGCAGCGTCCGTGGACAGGGTGGGGATAACGAGCAGTACTTC
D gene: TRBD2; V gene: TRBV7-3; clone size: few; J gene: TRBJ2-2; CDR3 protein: CASSSSGGSAGELFF; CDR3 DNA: TGTGCCAGCAGCTCTAGCGGGGGAAGTGCCGGGGAGCTGTTTTTT
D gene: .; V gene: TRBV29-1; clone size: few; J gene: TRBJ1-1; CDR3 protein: CSVASGPGGEAFF; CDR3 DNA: TGCAGCGTTGCCTCTGGGCCCGGGGGGGAAGCTTTCTTT
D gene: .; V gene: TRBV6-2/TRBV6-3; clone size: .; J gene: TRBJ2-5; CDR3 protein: CASSYSGGSQYF; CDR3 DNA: TGTGCCAGCAGTTACTCGGGGGGATCCCAGTACTTC
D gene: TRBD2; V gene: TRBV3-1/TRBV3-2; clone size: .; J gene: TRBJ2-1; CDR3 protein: CASSQDFGGRNEQFF; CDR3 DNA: TGTGCCAGCAGCCAAGACTTCGGGGGGAGGAATGAGCAGTTCTTC
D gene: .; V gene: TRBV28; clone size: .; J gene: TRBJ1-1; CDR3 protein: CASSLPAREAFF; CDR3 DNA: TGTGCCAGCAGTCTACCCGCAAGAGAAGCTTTCTTT
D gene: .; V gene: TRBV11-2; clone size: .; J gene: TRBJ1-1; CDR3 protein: CASSSPGREAFF; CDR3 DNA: TGTGCCAGCAGCTCCCCAGGAAGAGAAGCTTTCTTT
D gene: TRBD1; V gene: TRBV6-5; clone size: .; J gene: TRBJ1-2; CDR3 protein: CASSYSWTGKGGYTF; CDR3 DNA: TGTGCCAGCAGTTACTCATGGACAGGGAAGGGGGGCTACACCTTC